This TCR beta chain was sequenced for a study of T cells in Graves' hyperthyroidism and ophthalmopathy. About the study: Peripheral blood was acquired at first diagnosis, ahead of any therapy whatsoever.

This clonotype occurred many times. The germline gives CDR1 MNHNS, CDR2 SASEGT. The CDR3 has 11 amino acids. Trimming removed 5 bases from V and 8 bases from J, with 9 bases in between. Graves' hyperthyroidism showing no ophthalmopathy progression within 18 months was considered stable. There were TCR beta CDR3 regions amplified from RNA transcripts. The TCR CDR3 was amplified in a first-round RT-PCR using the HTBI primer set. TCRdb reprocessed the multiplex PCR reads with MiXCR, giving one entry per CDR3 protein. The data show some 180,000 distinct CDR3 sequences, more than 15% seen once. Sequenced input: blood. The rearrangement uses TRBV6-1 and TRBJ1-1, with D unresolved. The sequence was obtained from a woman aged 45-65 years with Graves' hyperthyroidism. CDR3 in DNA: TGTGCCAGCAGTTTCGATGGCGAAGCTTTCTTT. Its translation is CASSFDGEAFF.